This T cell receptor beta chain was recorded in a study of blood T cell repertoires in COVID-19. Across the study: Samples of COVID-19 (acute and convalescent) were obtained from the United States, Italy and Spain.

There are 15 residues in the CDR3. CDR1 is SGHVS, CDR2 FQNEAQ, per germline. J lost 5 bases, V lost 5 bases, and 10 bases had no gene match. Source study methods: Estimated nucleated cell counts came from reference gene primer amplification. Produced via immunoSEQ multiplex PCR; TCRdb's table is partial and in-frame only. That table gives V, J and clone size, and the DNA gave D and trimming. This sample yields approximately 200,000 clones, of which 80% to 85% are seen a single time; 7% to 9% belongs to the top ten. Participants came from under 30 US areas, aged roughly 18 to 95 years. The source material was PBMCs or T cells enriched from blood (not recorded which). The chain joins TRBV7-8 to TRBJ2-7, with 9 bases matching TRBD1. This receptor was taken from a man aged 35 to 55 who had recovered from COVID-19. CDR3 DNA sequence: TGTGCCAGCAGCCCGTTATCGGGACAGGGCCACGAGCAGTACTTC. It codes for CASSPLSGQGHEQYF.